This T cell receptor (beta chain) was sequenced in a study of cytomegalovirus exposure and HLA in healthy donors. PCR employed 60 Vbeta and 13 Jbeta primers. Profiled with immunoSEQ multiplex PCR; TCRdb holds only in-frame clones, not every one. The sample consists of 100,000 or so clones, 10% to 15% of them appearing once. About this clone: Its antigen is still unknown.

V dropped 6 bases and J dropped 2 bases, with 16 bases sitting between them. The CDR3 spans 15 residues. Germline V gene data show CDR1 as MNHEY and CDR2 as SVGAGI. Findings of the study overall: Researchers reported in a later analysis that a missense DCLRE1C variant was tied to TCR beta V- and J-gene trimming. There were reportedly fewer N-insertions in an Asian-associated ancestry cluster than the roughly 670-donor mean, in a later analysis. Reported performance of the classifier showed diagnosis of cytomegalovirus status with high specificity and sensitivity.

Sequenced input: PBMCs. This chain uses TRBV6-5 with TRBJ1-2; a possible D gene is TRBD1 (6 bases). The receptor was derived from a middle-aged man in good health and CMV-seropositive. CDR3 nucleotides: TGTGCCAGCAGGACTACCCAACAGGGCAACTATGGCTACACCTTC. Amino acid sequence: CASRTTQQGNYGYTF.